Listed below are T cell receptor beta chains from one sample, sequenced in a study of cytomegalovirus exposure and HLA in healthy donors. TCRdb's table, derived via immunoSEQ multiplex PCR, lists solely in-frame clones and lacks some. The sample lists approximately 100,000 clones; about three quarters were seen once. The sample taken for sequencing was PBMCs. These receptors were taken from a man in his sixties in good health and CMV-seropositive. CDR3s include the opening cysteine and the closing phenylalanine or tryptophan. The D gene is left open where the match is weak. Expanded clones are given a class, and other clones once, few, many or no size at all.

V	size	D	J	DNA	CDR3
TRBV28	.	.	TRBJ1-2	.	CASSFGPGKRIGYGYTF
TRBV5-6	.	.	TRBJ2-7	TGTGCCAGCAGCTATTGTAGGGGTAAGTACTTC	CASSYCRGKYF
TRBV7-2	.	.	TRBJ2-2	TGTGCCAGCAGATCCGGGACTGCGAACACCGGGGAGCTGTTTTTT	CASRSGTANTGELFF
TRBV7-3	.	.	TRBJ2-2	TGTGCCAGCAGCTTAAACCCCGGAGAGGGAAAAAGGCTGTTTTTT	CASSLNPGEGKRLFF
TRBV11-2	.	TRBD2	TRBJ2-3	TGTGCCAGCAGCTTAGGGGTGGGGCTCGGACTAGCGCAGTATTTT	CASSLGVGLGLAQYF
TRBV18	.	.	TRBJ1-6	TGTGCCAGCTCACCCCGGGATAAAGGTTCACCCCTCCACTTT	CASSPRDKGSPLHF
TRBV5-1	.	.	TRBJ2-2	TGCGCCAGCAGCTTGACAGGGTCGAACACCGGGGAGCTGTTTTTT	CASSLTGSNTGELFF
TRBV9	.	TRBD1	TRBJ2-5	TGTGCCAGCAGCCCTTCGGGACAGGTGGACGAGACCCAGTACTTC	CASSPSGQVDETQYF
TRBV5-5	.	TRBD1	TRBJ1-2	TGTGCCAGCAGCTCACAGGACAGGGTGGGCTATGGCTACACCTTC	CASSSQDRVGYGYTF
TRBV18	.	TRBD1	TRBJ2-5	TGTGCCATCGCCGGGACAGCAAAAGAGACCCAGTACTTC	CAIAGTAKETQYF
TRBV6-5	few	TRBD1	TRBJ2-3	TGTGCCAGCAGTCCTTCGACAGGGCCAGATACGCAGTATTTT	CASSPSTGPDTQYF
TRBV5-5	few	.	TRBJ1-1	TGTGCCAGCAGCACAACTAGTAACATGAACACTGAAGCTTTCTTT	CASSTTSNMNTEAFF
TRBV9	.	.	TRBJ1-4	TGTGCCAGCAGTGAGCGGACCCCCGCCAAAAAACTGTTTTTT	CASSERTPAKKLFF
TRBV28	.	.	TRBJ1-6	TGTGCCAGCAGTTTAGGAGGATCTTCACCCCTCCACTTT	CASSLGGSSPLHF
TRBV7-9	.	.	TRBJ2-3	TGTGCCAGCAGCCCGGGATCCAAAGATACGCAGTATTTT	CASSPGSKDTQYF
TRBV10-3	few	TRBD1	TRBJ1-5	TGTGCCATCAGTGATACCGCCGGACAGGGGGCGGTTCAGCCCCAGCATTTT	CAISDTAGQGAVQPQHF